The 13 T cell receptor beta chains below come from one sample, sequenced in a study of blood T cell repertoires in COVID-19. Generated by immunoSEQ multiplex PCR, the TCRdb table keeps only in-frame clones and is missing some. The sample has about 260,000 clones, roughly 87% seen once. Sequences were obtained from peripheral blood. These receptors originate from a human donor in a cohort sampled during active COVID-19.

This chain joins TRBV5-1 and TRBJ2-2, with 9 bases fitting TRBD2. The junction had 13 bases not matched to a gene; V was cut back by 4 bases and J by 6 bases. The CDR3 is 17 amino acids. The germline V gene has CDR1 SGHRS and CDR2 YFSETQ. CDR3 DNA sequence: TGCGCCAGCAGCCCCCTAGGTGGGACTAGCTCTGCCGGGGAGCTGTTTTTT. It yields the protein CASSPLGGTSSAGELFF.

The genes are TRBV9 and TRBJ2-1; TRBD2 aligns across 10 bases. CDR1 SGDLS and CDR2 YYNGEE come from the germline V gene. This CDR3 is 15 amino acids long. With 3 bases clipped from V and 9 bases from J, the junction kept 9 bases outside the gene matches. CDR3 sequence (DNA): TGTGCCAGCAGCGAGAGCGGGAGGGCCTCTTCTGAGCAGTTCTTC. It specifies CASSESGRASSEQFF.

The CDR3 is CASMTSLEGEQFF. As DNA, the CDR3 is TGTGCCAGCATGACTAGCCTGGAAGGTGAGCAGTTCTTC. This rearrangement joins TRBV18 to TRBJ2-1, with 7 bases matching TRBD2. CDR3 length: 13 amino acids. J lost 9 bases, V lost 8 bases, and 10 bases had no gene match. Germline V lookup: CDR1 KGHSH, CDR2 LQKENI.

J is TRBJ1-6 and V is TRBV30; 7 bases match TRBD1. Germline V gene data show CDR1 as GTSNPN and CDR2 as SVGIG (reference sequence). Germline trimming cut 5 bases from V and 10 bases from J; bases unmatched to any gene: 5. The CDR3 length is 12 residues. The CDR3 bases are TGTGCCTGGGACAGGGTTCGATCACCCCTCCACTTT. It is translated as CAWDRVRSPLHF.

With regard to this clone: The junction and the germline gene differ at one end; a read error may be behind it. V and J are TRBV18 and TRBJ2-7, with D possibly matching TRBD2 (6 bases). CDR1 and CDR2 (germline): KGHSH, LQKENI. The CDR3 runs 13 residues. The CDR3 spells CASSPGTGGVSPF. CDR3 sequence (DNA): TGTGCCAGCTCACCTGGTACCGGGGGAGTCTCCCCCTTC.

The rearrangement uses TRBV5-1 and TRBJ1-1; the D is unclear. V was trimmed by 2 bases and J by 4 bases, leaving 6 bases between them. CDR3 size: 12 residues. Germline V gene sequence: CDR1 SGHRS, CDR2 YFSETQ. CDR3 nucleotides: TGCGCCAGCAGCTTTCCGTCCACTGAAGCTTTCTTT. Its translation: CASSFPSTEAFF.

V usage is TRBV3-1 (or the pseudogene TRBV3-2) and J usage is TRBJ2-1; 8 bases are a match to TRBD2. Per germline, CDR1 LGHDT and CDR2 YNNKEL (reference sequence). J was trimmed by 5 bases and V by 4 bases; bases with no gene match: 7. The length of the CDR3 is 15 residues. The CDR3 bases are TGTGCCAGCAGCCGCCCCGGGACTAGGCACAATGAGCAGTTCTTC. Translated: CASSRPGTRHNEQFF.

About this clone itself: One end of the junction varies from germline; a read error may be responsible. CDR3: CASSLAGGTYNEQFF. The CDR3 bases are TGTGCCAGCAGCCTAGCGGGAGGTACCTACAATGAGCAGTTCTTC. The chain carries TRBV7-9 and TRBJ2-1; 11 positions agree with TRBD2. The CDR3 is 15 amino acids. CDR1 and CDR2 (germline): SEHNR, FQNEAQ (reference sequence).

The gene calls are TRBV11-2 and TRBJ2-3; D not resolved. V lost 3 bases to trimming and J lost 0 bases, with 7 bases between them. Germline CDR1 and CDR2: SGHAT and FQNNGV. The CDR3 extends over 14 amino acids. The CDR3 nucleotides read TGTGCCAGCAGCTTCAGATTTAGCACAGATACGCAGTATTTT. Translating gives CASSFRFSTDTQYF.

This clone was observed a single time. One end of the junction is discordant with germline, which a read error may explain. J is TRBJ2-4 and V is TRBV5-1, with 9 bases identical to TRBD1. From germline, CDR1 is SGHRS and CDR2 YFSETQ. This CDR3 spans 16 amino acids. The CDR3 DNA is TGCGCCAGCAGCCTTGACAGGGGGGCAGCCGAAAACATTCAGTACTTC. Translated: CASSLDRGAAENIQYF.

This clone occurred once. The V gene is TRBV6-2 or TRBV6-3, the J gene TRBJ1-1; TRBD1 matches at 9 bases. There are 16 residues in the CDR3. V was clipped by 2 bases and J by 3 bases; unmatched bases: 7. Looked up from germline, CDR1 is MNHEY and CDR2 is SVGEGT. The CDR3 here is CASSYPTGGTDTEAFF. DNA of the CDR3: TGTGCCAGCAGTTACCCGACAGGGGGTACTGACACTGAAGCTTTCTTT.

The chain is built from TRBV12-3 or TRBV12-4 and TRBJ1-5; the match to TRBD1 covers 8 bases. There are 13 residues in the CDR3. Trimming cost V 9 bases and J 4 bases; bases outside gene matches: 5. The CDR3 nucleotides read TGTGCCAGTCGACAGGGGTGGAATCAGCCCCAGCATTTT. This sequence encodes CASRQGWNQPQHF.

The V call is TRBV21-1, the J call TRBJ1-5; no DNA check was done on the table's D call, TRBD1. TRBV21-1 represents a pseudogene. The CDR3 spans 17 residues. The CDR3 bases are TGTGCCAGCAGCCTCGTCCCGGGACAGGTCCGAAATCAGCCCCAGCATTTT. It specifies CASSLVPGQVRNQPQHF.